These 30 T cell receptor beta chains share one sample of origin, sequenced in a study of blood T cell repertoires in COVID-19. Assay used: immunoSEQ multiplex PCR; TCRdb lists only in-frame clones, some missing. The sample has about 50,000 clones, approximately 88% seen once; the top ten hold 15% to 25%. Sequenced material: peripheral blood. Receptor source: a human donor in a cohort sampled during active COVID-19.

This chain uses TRBV19 with TRBJ1-1; 9 nucleotides match TRBD1. This CDR3 region has 16 residues. V trimming: 5 bases; J trimming: 0 bases; junction bases outside the gene matches: 7. CDR1 LNHDA and CDR2 SQIVND come from the germline V gene (reference sequence). The CDR3 DNA reads TGTGCCAGTAGTCATCGGACAGGGGACATGAACACTGAAGCTTTCTTT. Translated, it gives CASSHRTGDMNTEAFF.

V and J are TRBV12-3 or TRBV12-4 and TRBJ1-2; D is unresolved. The CDR3 is 11 amino acids. V shed 2 bases and J shed 8 bases, with 6 bases lying between them. For the CDR3, the DNA is TGTGCCAGCAGTTTACCGGGAGGCTACACCTTC. It is translated as CASSLPGGYTF.

CDR3 DNA sequence: TGTGCCAGCTCACACAACGACAGGAGCCTAATAGGCTACGAGCAGTACTTC. Protein: CASSHNDRSLIGYEQYF. The chain joins TRBV18 to TRBJ2-7; D possibly corresponds to TRBD1 (6 bases). The CDR3 loop spans 17 amino acids. V was cut by 4 bases and J by 3 bases, with 22 bases left in between. Germline V gene sequence: CDR1 KGHSH, CDR2 LQKENI.

This clone was observed a handful of times. V gene TRBV5-4 combines with J gene TRBJ2-1, with D unclear. The CDR3 sequence is 14 residues long. Germline V gene data show CDR1 as SGHNT and CDR2 as YYREEE (reference sequence). Trimming removed 3 bases at V and 2 bases at J, with 9 bases between. CDR3 bases: TGTGCCAGCAGCTCTGTCCTCCCCTACAATGAGCAGTTCTTC. Its protein product is CASSSVLPYNEQFF.

The chain carries TRBV30 and TRBJ1-2; D not certain. Trimming removed 3 bases from V and 2 bases from J, with 4 bases in between. The length of the CDR3 is 11 residues. Germline CDR1 is GTSNPN and CDR2 is SVGIG (reference sequence). CDR3 region: CAWSGNYGYTF. CDR3 nucleotide sequence: TGTGCCTGGAGCGGGAACTATGGCTACACCTTC.

The V call is TRBV3-1 (or the pseudogene TRBV3-2), the J call TRBJ2-7; a weak D match, TRBD2 (6 bases). From germline, CDR1 is LGHDT and CDR2 YNNKEL (reference sequence). The CDR3 runs to 13 residues. Trimming cost V 3 bases and J 5 bases, with 11 bases left between them. Here the CDR3 reads CASSHDSGHEQYF. The CDR3 DNA reads as TGTGCCAGCAGCCATGATAGCGGTCACGAGCAGTACTTC.

The chain has TRBV5-8 and TRBJ2-5, with unresolved D. The V end was cut by 5 bases, the J end by 5 bases, with 16 bases between. This CDR3 is 14 amino acids long. Per the germline V gene, CDR1 is SGHTS and CDR2 is YDEGEE. The CDR3 DNA follows: TGTGCCAGCAGTCCGATGAGACTTCTGGAGACCCAGTACTTC. As protein: CASSPMRLLETQYF.

The chain recombines TRBV24-1 with TRBJ1-6, with 9 positions matching TRBD1. This CDR3 has 24 residues. Germline V gene lookup returns CDR1 KGHDR and CDR2 SFDVKD. V dropped 0 bases and J dropped 0; count of bases not matched to a gene: 20. CDR3 nucleotides: TGTGCCACCAGTGATTTGGGGGACCGGGACAGGGTCCATAGGGCCTCCTCCTATAATTCACCCCTCCACTTT. This translates into CATSDLGDRDRVHRASSYNSPLHF.

V gene TRBV5-1 combines with J gene TRBJ2-3; 10 bases line up with TRBD1. The CDR3 spans 16 residues. CDR1 is SGHRS and CDR2 is YFSETQ in the germline V gene. The ends lost 3 bases at V and 4 bases at J; junction bases unmatched: 8. The CDR3: CASSWGPGQGSDTQYF. The DNA of the CDR3 is TGCGCCAGCAGCTGGGGGCCGGGACAGGGGTCAGATACGCAGTATTTT.

The chain uses TRBV19 and TRBJ2-5, with 11 bases identical to TRBD1. J gave up 5 bases and V 2 bases, and 7 bases lay outside the gene matches. This CDR3 has 16 amino acids. Germline V CDR1 and CDR2: LNHDA, SQIVND (reference sequence). The CDR3 protein is CASSIRTGGRSETQYF. The DNA for the CDR3 is TGTGCCAGTAGTATACGGACAGGGGGCCGGAGCGAGACCCAGTACTTC.

The gene calls are TRBV9 and TRBJ1-5; TRBD1 aligns across 10 bases. CDR1 and CDR2 from the germline V gene are SGDLS and YYNGEE. With 4 bases clipped from V and 2 bases from J, the junction kept 12 bases outside the gene matches. This CDR3 contains 18 residues. CDR3 residues: CASSPEDRGPRGNQPQHF. The CDR3 DNA reads TGTGCCAGCAGCCCGGAAGACAGGGGGCCTAGGGGCAATCAGCCCCAGCATTTT.

The V call is TRBV7-8, the J call TRBJ2-5, with D possibly being TRBD2 (5 bases). V was cut by 2 bases and J by 4 bases, with 14 bases left in between. The CDR3 consists of 15 residues. Germline V CDR1 and CDR2: SGHVS, FQNEAQ. CDR3 nucleotide sequence: TGTGCCAGCAGCTTAAGTCTGCCCCGGGGAGAGACCCAGTACTTC. Amino acid sequence: CASSLSLPRGETQYF.

The V gene is TRBV7-2, the J gene TRBJ2-1; 12 bases line up with TRBD2. Trimming took 5 bases from V and 8 from J; bases not matched to a gene: 4. The CDR3 has 14 residues. Germline V gene lookup returns CDR1 SGHTA and CDR2 FQGNSA. CDR3 in amino acids: CASSPGLAGYEQFF. CDR3 nucleotide sequence: TGTGCCAGCAGCCCCGGACTAGCGGGGTATGAGCAGTTCTTC.

The chain recombines TRBV3-1 (or the pseudogene TRBV3-2) with TRBJ2-7; D ambiguous. CDR1 is LGHDT and CDR2 is YNNKEL in the germline V gene (reference sequence). The CDR3 has 12 residues. V lost 3 bases to trimming and J lost 6 bases, with 9 bases between them. CDR3 in amino acids: CASSQSRTEQYF. DNA for the CDR3: TGTGCCAGCAGCCAGAGTCGAACCGAGCAGTACTTC.

CDR3 sequence (DNA): TGCAGCGTTGAATGGATGGGGGGAAGGACTGAAGCTTTCTTT. As protein: CSVEWMGGRTEAFF. The V gene is TRBV29-1, the J gene TRBJ1-1; a possible D gene is TRBD1 (5 bases). This CDR3 spans 14 amino acids. The V gene's germline CDR1 is SQVTM and CDR2 ANQGSEA. Between the trimmed V and J ends, which lost 2 bases and 5 bases, there was a span of 15 bases.

The rearrangement links TRBV11-3 to TRBJ2-1; 12 positions match TRBD1. CDR3 size: 14 residues. Germline CDR1 and CDR2: SGHNT and YENEEA. V shed 5 bases and J 9 bases; nucleotides not matched to a gene: 5. The CDR3 sequence is CASSAGTGGSEQFF. CDR3 DNA: TGTGCCAGCAGCGCAGGGACAGGGGGCAGTGAGCAGTTCTTC.

This chain joins TRBV18 and TRBJ1-6; D perhaps matches TRBD1 (5 bases). CDR3 size: 14 residues. Trimming shortened V by 5 bases and J by 7 bases, and 12 bases separated the two germline ends. Germline V lookup: CDR1 KGHSH, CDR2 LQKENI. The CDR3 sequence: CASSVGEGNSPLHF. The CDR3 nucleotides read TGTGCCAGCTCAGTCGGGGAGGGGAATTCACCCCTCCACTTT. Complete variable domain (other parts from reference TRBV18 and TRBJ1-6): NAGVMQNPRHLVRRRGQEARLRCSPMKGHSHVYWYRQLPEEGLKFMVYLQKENIIDESGMPKERFSAEFPKEGPSILRIQQVVRGDSAAYFCASSVGEGNSPLHFGNGTRLTVT.

The chain joins TRBV25-1 to TRBJ1-4; 8 bases fit TRBD1. CDR3 length equals 14 residues. J gave up 8 bases and V 2 bases, and 4 bases lay outside the gene matches. CDR1 is MGHDK and CDR2 is SYGVNS in the germline V gene. The CDR3 sequence is CASSEIRTGEKLFF. CDR3 bases: TGTGCCAGCAGTGAAATTCGGACAGGGGAAAAACTGTTTTTT.

The V call is TRBV3-1 (or the pseudogene TRBV3-2), the J call TRBJ2-2; TRBD1 matches at 10 bases. CDR3 length equals 17 residues. Trimming took 3 bases from V and 2 from J; bases not matched to a gene: 6. Germline V lookup: CDR1 LGHDT, CDR2 YNNKEL (reference sequence). Here the CDR3 reads CASSQARTGGNTGELFF. CDR3 nucleotide sequence: TGTGCCAGCAGCCAGGCTCGGACAGGGGGTAACACCGGGGAGCTGTTTTTT.

V is TRBV27 and J is TRBJ2-1; TRBD1 is a possible D gene (5 bases). V was shortened by 6 bases and J by 0 bases, with 15 bases between the two germline ends. Germline V CDR1 and CDR2: MNHEY, SMNVEV (reference sequence). This CDR3 contains 16 residues. DNA for the CDR3: TGTGCCAGCAGCCTGCGACAGACAAGCTCCTACAATGAGCAGTTCTTC. As protein: CASSLRQTSSYNEQFF.

V is TRBV5-8 and J is TRBJ1-1, with TRBD1 matching 8 bases. CDR1 SGHTS and CDR2 YDEGEE come from the germline V gene. Losses at the gene ends were 4 bases for V and 4 bases for J; bases not matched to a gene: 9. The CDR3 consists of 15 residues. The CDR3 reads CASSVVGTGGTEAFF. DNA of the CDR3: TGTGCCAGCAGCGTTGTAGGTACAGGGGGCACTGAAGCTTTCTTT.

This clone was observed once. The chain recombines TRBV2 with TRBJ1-1; no firm D call. V was pared by 6 bases and J by 1 base, with 9 bases between. CDR1 is SNHLY, CDR2 FYNNEI, per germline. CDR3 length equals 13 residues. The CDR3 here is CASSRGANTEAFF. The CDR3 nucleotides read TGTGCCAGCAGCCGGGGAGCGAACACTGAAGCTTTCTTT.

V usage is TRBV5-4 and J usage is TRBJ2-7, with D perhaps matching TRBD1 (7 bases). Germline CDR1 reads SGHNT; CDR2 reads YYREEE (reference sequence). CDR3 length equals 13 residues. Trimming pared 4 bases from V and 7 bases from J, leaving 15 bases between. CDR3 region: CASSLRQGGEQYF. The CDR3 coding sequence is TGTGCCAGCAGCCTTAGACAGGGAGGAGAGCAGTACTTC.

The chain links TRBV7-2 to TRBJ1-6, with D maybe TRBD1 (6 bases). V lost 2 bases, J lost 8 bases, and 10 bases lay in between. The CDR3 totals 14 residues. Germline V lookup: CDR1 SGHTA, CDR2 FQGNSA. Here the CDR3 DNA reads TGTGCCAGCAGCTTACAGGGGTGGGATTCACCCCTCCACTTT. Amino acids: CASSLQGWDSPLHF.

The V and J genes are TRBV18 and TRBJ2-7; TRBD1 agrees at 10 bases. Germline lookup yields CDR1 KGHSH and CDR2 LQKENI. V was clipped by 1 base and J by 3 bases; unmatched bases: 6. CDR3 length: 16 amino acids. CDR3 sequence: CASSPRGTGAGYEQYF. The CDR3 DNA reads TGTGCCAGCTCACCACGGGGGACAGGGGCGGGCTACGAGCAGTACTTC.

This chain connects TRBV14 to TRBJ2-6, with D possibly TRBD1 on 5 matching bases. This CDR3 spans 15 amino acids. Trimming removed 4 bases at V and 1 base at J, with 8 bases between. CDR1 is SGHDN, CDR2 FVKESK, per germline. Written as DNA, the CDR3 is TGTGCCAGCAGCCGGACACAATCTGGGGCCAACGTCCTGACTTTC. Its protein is CASSRTQSGANVLTF. The entire variable domain, with the rest obtained from reference TRBV14 and TRBJ2-6, is as follows: EAGVTQFPSHSVIEKGQTVTLRCDPISGHDNLYWYRRVMGKEIKFLLHFVKESKQDESGMPNNRFLAERTGGTYSTLKVQPAELEDSGVYFCASSRTQSGANVLTFGAGSRLTVL.

CDR3 sequence: CASTWEGNQPQHF. The CDR3 region has the DNA TGTGCCAGCACCTGGGAGGGAAATCAGCCCCAGCATTTT. This chain uses TRBV12-3 or TRBV12-4 with TRBJ1-5; D is uncertain. V was shortened by 7 bases and J by 4 bases, with 11 bases between the two germline ends. CDR3 length equals 13 residues.

The rearrangement links TRBV6-4 to TRBJ2-3, with D possibly TRBD1 on 7 matching bases. Germline V gene lookup returns CDR1 MRHNA and CDR2 SNTAGT. Between the trimmed V and J ends, which lost 6 bases and 1 base, there was a span of 17 bases. CDR3 length: 16 residues. CDR3 loop: CASSARGQGGTDTQYF. CDR3 bases: TGTGCCAGCAGCGCCCGGGGGCAGGGGGGCACAGATACGCAGTATTTT.

This chain uses TRBV19 with TRBJ1-3, with D perhaps matching TRBD1 (6 bases). V was trimmed by 5 bases and J by 3 bases, leaving 17 bases between them. This CDR3 region has 16 residues. Germline V gene data show CDR1 as LNHDA and CDR2 as SQIVND (reference sequence). CDR3 coding DNA: TGTGCCAGTAGTTCCACAGGGCGCGCGTATGGAAACACCATATATTTT. Protein product: CASSSTGRAYGNTIYF.

This sequence joins TRBV15 and TRBJ1-1, with 8 bases identical to TRBD1. The CDR3 is 13 amino acids. J lost 1 base, V lost 8 bases, and 3 bases had no gene match. Germline V gene data show CDR1 as LNHNV and CDR2 as YYDKDF (reference sequence). The chain's CDR3 is CATGDRSNTEAFF. CDR3 DNA sequence: TGTGCCACCGGGGACAGGTCGAACACTGAAGCTTTCTTT.